This T cell receptor beta chain originates from a study of low-dose radiotherapy and immunotherapy resistance in tumors (dated by TCRdb to the early 2020s). Study-level background: In Cohort 1, 0.5 Gy per fraction was delivered every 2 weeks, and a total PTV dose of 6.5 Gy was prescribed. The translational analysis covered eight patients: three from the first dose cohort and the first five from the second dose cohort. Cyclophosphamide 200 mg/m2 was administered intravenously every two weeks, one day before each radiation and immunotherapy administration. Starting on cycle 1 day 1, patients took 300 mg of aspirin by mouth once daily for four cycles. Nivolumab and ipilimumab were both given intravenously, with nivolumab at a 240 mg flat dose every two weeks and ipilimumab at 1 mg/kg every six weeks. In Cohort 2, 1 Gy per fraction was delivered every two weeks, for a total of 13 Gy over 26 weeks. No randomization into treatment groups was done for the people taking part in the trial.

The CDR3 runs 12 residues from the cysteine to the phenylalanine. Of the read, only the CDR3 DNA is kept; its 36 bases are in frame from base 1. At the junction V is shortened by 1 base and J by 6 bases, with 5 bases in between. In light of the paper, this sample's time point label describes: after trial treatment. The treatment or condition tag for this specimen amounts to: LDRT plus nivolumab, ipilimumab, low-dose cyclophosphamide and aspirin (RACIN trial). The donors came from RACIN, which was a single-arm phase I dose-escalation trial that paired nivolumab and ipilimumab with aspirin, low-dose cyclophosphamide and low-dose radiotherapy. Eligible patients had advanced, TIL-negative solid tumors. First-strand cDNA was synthesized using Superscript III and a set of TRAV- and TRBV-specific primers, so that both TCRalpha and TCRbeta chains were covered. TCRs were amplified for about 20 PCR cycles with Phusion, using a constant-region primer paired with the adapter attached to the V primers. Amplification of the isolated mRNA was done with the MessageAmp II aRNA Amplification Kit, which involved a roughly 17-hour in vitro transcription at 37 degrees C. mRNA for TCR sequencing was isolated with the Dynabeads mRNA DIRECT Purification Kit. A second roughly 27-cycle Phusion PCR added indexed Illumina adapters, and products were purified with AMPure XP beads. Deep sequencing of the TCRalpha and TCRbeta libraries was carried out on an Illumina MiniSeq instrument. The original methods were these. Custom Perl scripts pooled TCR sequences encoding the same protein, removed out-of-frame sequences and computed each clonotype's abundance. The analysis excluded TCR sequences that were supported by just one read. Among the metrics used to describe the repertoires were Shannon entropy, Gini index, clonality, richness, and the frequency of TCRs shared between repertoires. TCRdb reran the public reads through fastp at Q25 and MiXCR, keeping productive beta chains. Identical CDR3 proteins give one entry, which carries the most common genes and DNA. TCRdb's processing, not the authors', yielded these V and J calls. This sample has 35,000 to 50,000 distinct CDR3 sequences in its table, and less than 25% of those were observed once. 9.2% of the sample goes to the ten largest clones.

At least ten counts were recorded for this clonotype. Its antigen has not been determined. Base-call qualities are not available, and no considerably larger clone is one nucleotide away. This TCR derives from a female donor with ovarian cancer. The chain was built from TRBV12-3 or TRBV12-4 and TRBJ2-3; the D segment cannot be called with confidence. This specimen was PBMCs, taken after low-dose radiotherapy plus immunotherapy. The DNA is TGTGCCAGCAGTTTAGGAGTTGATACGCAGTATTTT. Its protein reads: CASSLGVDTQYF.